This T cell receptor (beta chain) was observed in a study of T cells after yellow fever vaccination. In the study overall: Libraries from low-cell-number fractions were prepared with the SMART-Seq v4 Ultra Low Input RNA kit.

Germline V gene sequence: CDR1 MNHEY, CDR2 SVGAGI. V was shortened by 5 bases and J by 5 bases, with 12 bases between the two germline ends. There are 13 residues in the CDR3. This clonotype showed up many times. Antigen specificity is unknown. The authors made TCR cDNA by 5'RACE template switching, adding a universal primer site and UMIs. MiXCR, applied by TCRdb to the 5' RACE reads, yields one record per CDR3 protein. The table shows about 300,000 distinct CDR3 sequences, with almost 4% occurring only once. Study outcomes and limitations: The CD4 compartment and the CD8 compartment contained a small share of clonotypes in common.

Material: PBMCs, obtained 5 days after the yellow fever booster vaccination. The TCR originated in a man aged 18 to 35 who received the YFV17D yellow fever vaccine. This sequence joins TRBV6-5 and TRBJ1-1; D may be TRBD1 (6 bases). CDR3 amino acids: CASSENGQTEAFF. CDR3 bases: TGTGCCAGCAGTGAAAACGGACAGACTGAAGCTTTCTTT.